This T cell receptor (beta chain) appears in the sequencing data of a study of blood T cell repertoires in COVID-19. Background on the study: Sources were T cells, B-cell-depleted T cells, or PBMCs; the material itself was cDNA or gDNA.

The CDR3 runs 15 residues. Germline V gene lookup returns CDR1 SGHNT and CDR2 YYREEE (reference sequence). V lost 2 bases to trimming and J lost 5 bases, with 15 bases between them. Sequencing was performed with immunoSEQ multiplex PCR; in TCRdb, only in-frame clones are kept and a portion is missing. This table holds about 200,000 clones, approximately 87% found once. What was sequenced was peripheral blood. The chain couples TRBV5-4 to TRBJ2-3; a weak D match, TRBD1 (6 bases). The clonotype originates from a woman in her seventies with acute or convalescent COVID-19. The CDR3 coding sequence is TGTGCCAGCAGCTTAGCAGGGGTGCAGGGAGATACGCAGTATTTT. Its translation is CASSLAGVQGDTQYF.